This T cell receptor beta chain emerged from a study of blood T cell repertoires in COVID-19. The overall study: Italy, Spain and the United States were the sources of the convalescent and acute COVID-19 samples. Sources were T cells, B-cell-depleted T cells, or PBMCs; the material itself was cDNA or gDNA.

The CDR3 contains 17 residues. Germline V gives CDR1 MNHEY, CDR2 SMNVEV (reference sequence). J lost 7 bases, V lost 2 bases, and 10 bases had no gene match. Per the study methods: From reference gene primer amplification, estimates of nucleated cell counts were derived. Produced via immunoSEQ multiplex PCR; TCRdb's table is partial and in-frame only. V and J calls and clone size are as listed in that table; D and trimming were resolved from the DNA. In the table there are approximately 6,400 clones, around 90% of which are singletons. This clonotype originated in a human donor in a cohort sampled during active COVID-19. The rearrangement uses TRBV27 and TRBJ2-2, with 10 bases matching TRBD2. Sequenced sample: peripheral blood. The CDR3 is CASSLEYPSGSGGELFF. CDR3 nucleotide sequence: TGTGCCAGCAGTTTAGAATACCCTAGCGGGAGCGGCGGGGAGCTGTTTTTT.